Listed here are 30 T cell receptor beta chains from one sample, sequenced in a study of cytomegalovirus exposure and HLA in healthy donors. PCR amplification relied on 60 Vbeta primers (plus 13 Jbeta primers). The method was immunoSEQ multiplex PCR; TCRdb's version includes in-frame clones alone and lacks a portion of them. This sample carries some 110,000 clones, around 83% of them seen once, and the ten largest clones take roughly 23%. Source material: PBMCs. These receptors all come from a man aged 30-40 years in good health and CMV-seropositive.

The chain couples TRBV29-1 to TRBJ1-2; D possibly corresponds to TRBD1 (5 bases). In germline, CDR1 is SQVTM, CDR2 ANQGSEA. Trimming stripped 6 bases from V and 7 bases from J, with 9 bases between. The CDR3 spans 10 residues. The CDR3 loop reads CSVTGTGYTF. The CDR3 coding sequence is TGCAGCGTAACAGGAACTGGCTACACCTTC.

This clone was seen once. The rearrangement uses TRBV27 and TRBJ1-2; a possible D gene is TRBD1 (5 bases). Trimming cost V 2 bases and J 2 bases, with 15 bases left between them. Germline CDR1 reads MNHEY; CDR2 reads SMNVEV (reference sequence). The CDR3 consists of 16 residues. Here the CDR3 reads CASSLGSGSANYGYTF. CDR3 coding DNA: TGTGCCAGCAGTTTAGGATCAGGGTCGGCGAACTATGGCTACACCTTC.

The V gene is TRBV9, the J gene TRBJ2-3; D might be TRBD2 (6 bases). Germline CDR1 is SGDLS and CDR2 is YYNGEE. Trimming removed 4 bases at V and 6 bases at J, with 18 bases between. This CDR3 spans 15 amino acids. The CDR3 region is CASSSTSFGPDTQYF. In DNA form, the CDR3 reads TGTGCCAGCAGCTCGACTAGTTTTGGCCCGGATACGCAGTATTTT.

The genes are TRBV11-3 and TRBJ2-3; 9 nucleotides line up with TRBD2. V lost 4 bases and J lost 5; bases outside the gene matches: 13. The CDR3 length is 17 residues. Germline assignment: CDR1 SGHNT and CDR2 YENEEA. CDR3 DNA sequence: TGTGCCAGCAGCTCCCTTGTGCTAGCGGGAATTGAAGATACGCAGTATTTT. It specifies CASSSLVLAGIEDTQYF.

V is TRBV5-6 and J is TRBJ1-2; TRBD1 aligns across 7 bases. J was trimmed by 6 bases and V by 0 bases; bases with no gene match: 8. In germline, CDR1 is SGHDT, CDR2 YYEEEE. This CDR3 is 15 amino acids long. Here the CDR3 reads CASSLGRRGYNGYTF. CDR3 nucleotide sequence: TGTGCCAGCAGCTTGGGTCGCAGGGGGTATAATGGCTACACCTTC.

This chain links TRBV6-5 with TRBJ1-2; the D gene is possibly TRBD1 (5 bases). From germline, CDR1 is MNHEY and CDR2 SVGAGI. Trimming stripped 2 bases from V and 2 bases from J, with 15 bases between. The CDR3 consists of 16 residues. The chain's CDR3 is CASSYGPPQGNYGYTF. CDR3 coding DNA: TGTGCCAGCAGTTACGGCCCACCGCAGGGCAACTATGGCTACACCTTC.

This clone appeared a single time. The chain links TRBV6-1 to TRBJ1-1; perhaps TRBD1 as D (5 bases). The germline V gene encodes CDR1 MNHNS and CDR2 SASEGT. The CDR3 is 15 amino acids. Between the trimmed V and J ends, which lost 4 bases and 3 bases, there was a span of 15 bases. CDR3 region: CASSAKGRAYTEAFF. The DNA for the CDR3 is TGTGCCAGCAGTGCCAAGGGGAGGGCGTACACTGAAGCTTTCTTT.

Only a few counts were recorded for this clone. The J gene is TRBJ1-2, the V gene TRBV29-1, with 9 bases fitting TRBD1. CDR1 SQVTM and CDR2 ANQGSEA come from the germline V gene. This CDR3 contains 14 residues. V shed 1 base and J 7 bases; nucleotides not matched to a gene: 7. The CDR3 spells CSVEVTTGGVGYTF. CDR3 nucleotide sequence: TGCAGCGTTGAAGTAACGACAGGGGGAGTTGGCTACACCTTC.

This clone was detected only a few times. The chain couples TRBV7-3 to TRBJ2-2; 8 positions match TRBD2. J was trimmed by 5 bases and V by 5 bases; bases with no gene match: 10. This CDR3 has 16 residues. Germline values: CDR1 SGHTA, CDR2 FQGTGA. The CDR3 region has the DNA TGTGCCAGCAGCCGACTAGCGACTGCCACGACCGGGGAGCTGTTTTTT. Translating gives CASSRLATATTGELFF.

The gene calls are TRBV7-9 and TRBJ2-1, with D perhaps TRBD2 (5 bases). In germline, CDR1 is SEHNR, CDR2 FQNEAQ (reference sequence). Deletions cut 8 bases from V and 8 bases from J, with 19 bases between. The CDR3 consists of 14 residues. The CDR3 nucleotides are TGTGCCAGCCGGCTGCGAGGGTCGGACGATGAGCAGTTCTTC. It codes for CASRLRGSDDEQFF.

The CDR3 protein is CASSQDRILSRQYF. CDR3 bases: TGTGCCAGCAGCCAAGATCGTATCCTAAGTCGGCAGTACTTC. The genes are TRBV4-2 and TRBJ2-7; D call uncertain. Germline V CDR1 and CDR2: LGHNA, YNFKEQ. Trimming stripped 0 bases from V and 9 bases from J, with 15 bases between. This CDR3 is 14 amino acids long.

The chain couples TRBV1 to TRBJ1-3. TRBV1 is a documented pseudogene. The CDR3 length is 16 residues. CDR3 residues: CTSSQGHGPSGNTIYF. The CDR3 coding sequence is TGCACCAGCAGCCAAGGTCACGGTCCCTCTGGAAACACCATATATTTT.

The rearrangement uses TRBV2 and TRBJ2-1; no definite D call. Germline V gives CDR1 SNHLY, CDR2 FYNNEI. V lost 0 bases, J lost 15 bases, and 12 bases lay in between. The CDR3 covers 12 residues. CDR3 sequence: CASSEASWIVFF. The CDR3 bases are TGTGCCAGCAGTGAAGCTAGCTGGATCGTGTTCTTC.

This chain links TRBV5-1 with TRBJ2-7; 7 bases are a match to TRBD1. This CDR3 is 14 amino acids long. The V segment lost 4 bases and the J segment 7 bases; nucleotides outside the gene matches: 11. Per germline, CDR1 SGHRS and CDR2 YFSETQ. CDR3 in DNA: TGCGCCAGCAGCCTTAGACAGGGCCGTGGTGAGCAGTACTTC. Translating it yields CASSLRQGRGEQYF.

CDR3 protein: CASSPFTGYNEQFF. The CDR3 region has the DNA TGTGCCAGCAGTCCGTTTACAGGGTACAATGAGCAGTTCTTC. This chain uses TRBV6-5 with TRBJ2-1; a weak D match, TRBD1 (6 bases). The CDR3 length is 14 residues. CDR1 is MNHEY and CDR2 is SVGAGI in the germline V gene. V was clipped by 5 bases and J by 4 bases, with 12 bases between them.

The chain links TRBV7-2 to TRBJ2-2; tentatively, D is TRBD1 (5 bases). Trimming shortened V by 3 bases and J by 7 bases, and 12 bases separated the two germline ends. The CDR3 runs to 14 residues. Germline CDR1 reads SGHTA; CDR2 reads FQGNSA. As DNA, the CDR3 is TGTGCCAGCAGCTTTCACCAGGGTTACGGGGAGCTGTTTTTT. As protein: CASSFHQGYGELFF.

This clone was counted a few times. Other DNA sequences of this sample code for an identical CDR3. The J gene is TRBJ1-1, the V gene TRBV6-1; D not resolved. Per the germline V gene, CDR1 is MNHNS and CDR2 is SASEGT. The V gene lost 4 bases and the J gene lost 4 bases, with 4 bases spanning the gap. There are 11 residues in the CDR3. The CDR3 sequence: CASSVLTEAFF. The CDR3 DNA reads as TGTGCCAGCAGTGTTCTCACTGAAGCTTTCTTT.

V usage is TRBV21-1 and J usage is TRBJ2-7; the table's D call of TRBD2 was not tested on the DNA. TRBV21-1 is recorded as a pseudogene. The CDR3 spans 13 residues. The CDR3: CASSKKGGPREYV. CDR3 DNA: TGTGCCAGCAGCAAAAAGGGAGGACCAAGGGAGTACGTC.

This clone was detected a few times. This sample includes further DNA sequences coding for the same CDR3. This rearrangement joins TRBV2 to TRBJ2-6, with D maybe TRBD1 (5 bases). V was cut by 5 bases and J by 1 base, with 12 bases left in between. The CDR3 is made up of 16 amino acids. Germline V gene data show CDR1 as SNHLY and CDR2 as FYNNEI. In DNA form, the CDR3 reads TGTGCCAGCAGTCGGACAAGGGTTTCTGGGGCCAACGTCCTGACTTTC. Residues: CASSRTRVSGANVLTF.

V is TRBV11-2 and J is TRBJ2-3, with 8 bases that match TRBD2. Germline V gene data show CDR1 as SGHAT and CDR2 as FQNNGV. Unmatched junction bases numbered 8, after V lost 5 bases and J lost 7 bases. This CDR3 spans 14 amino acids. The CDR3 region is CASSPLGSGNTQYF. As DNA, the CDR3 is TGTGCCAGCAGCCCTCTGGGTAGCGGGAATACGCAGTATTTT.

There are a few counts of this clone. This chain links TRBV19 with TRBJ2-5; D unresolved. With 3 bases removed from V and 7 bases from J, the gap between germline ends came to 12 bases. From germline, CDR1 is LNHDA and CDR2 SQIVND (reference sequence). The length of the CDR3 is 13 residues. DNA of the CDR3: TGTGCCAGTAGTATTGGTTCCCCCGGGACCCAGTACTTC. This sequence encodes CASSIGSPGTQYF. The full variable domain, with the rest looked up from reference TRBV19 and TRBJ2-5, is DGGITQSPKYLFRKEGQNVTLSCEQNLNHDAMYWYRQDPGQGLRLIYYSQIVNDFQKGDIAEGYSVSREKKESFPLTVTSAQKNPTAFYLCASSIGSPGTQYFGPGTRLLVL.

The V and J genes are TRBV5-1 and TRBJ1-2; 8 bases match TRBD1. Germline CDR1 and CDR2: SGHRS and YFSETQ. Losses at the gene ends were 1 base for V and 6 bases for J; bases not matched to a gene: 8. The CDR3 is made up of 15 amino acids. This CDR3 reads CASSLSGQGADGYTF. CDR3 DNA: TGCGCCAGCAGCTTGTCGGGGCAGGGGGCCGATGGCTACACCTTC. Full variable domain (missing parts from reference TRBV5-1 and TRBJ1-2): KAGVTQTPRYLIKTRGQQVTLSCSPISGHRSVSWYQQTPGQGLQFLFEYFSETQRNKGNFPGRFSGRQFSNSRSEMNVSTLELGDSALYLCASSLSGQGADGYTFGSGTRLTVV.

The chain joins TRBV6-5 to TRBJ1-4, with a weak D call TRBD1 (5 bases). This CDR3 is built from 14 residues. Per the germline V gene, CDR1 is MNHEY and CDR2 is SVGAGI. V lost 7 bases, J lost 5 bases, and 14 bases lay in between. CDR3 nucleotides: TGTGCCAGCACTTTGGGCGGGGGAAATGAAAAACTGTTTTTT. Residues: CASTLGGGNEKLFF.

The chain links TRBV27 to TRBJ1-4, with D perhaps matching TRBD1 (6 bases). From germline, CDR1 is MNHEY and CDR2 SMNVEV (reference sequence). CDR3 length equals 13 residues. V was trimmed by 8 bases and J by 5 bases, leaving 12 bases between them. In DNA form, the CDR3 reads TGTGCCAGCCGGGACATAACGAATGAAAAACTGTTTTTT. This codes for CASRDITNEKLFF.

J is TRBJ2-7 and V is TRBV14, with TRBD1 matching 10 bases. J lost 3 bases, V lost 0 bases, and 8 bases had no gene match. This CDR3 is built from 17 residues. From germline, CDR1 is SGHDN and CDR2 FVKESK. CDR3 in DNA: TGTGCCAGCAGCCAAGATTTCCGGACAGGGGGGAGCTACGAGCAGTACTTC. Translation: CASSQDFRTGGSYEQYF.

V is TRBV7-9 and J is TRBJ1-1; unclear D gene. V lost 1 base and J lost 9, with 15 bases in between. Germline loops: CDR1 SEHNR, CDR2 FQNEAQ (reference sequence). The CDR3 extends over 14 amino acids. CDR3 region: CASSLGFFGAQAFF. CDR3 sequence (DNA): TGTGCCAGCAGCTTAGGGTTCTTCGGAGCCCAAGCTTTCTTT.

V usage is TRBV13 and J usage is TRBJ2-3; 11 positions agree with TRBD2. There are 16 residues in the CDR3. Germline V gene sequence: CDR1 PRHDT, CDR2 FYEKMQ (reference sequence). The trim removed 0 bases at V and 5 bases at J, leaving 4 bases unmatched. The DNA of the CDR3 is TGTGCCAGCAGCTTAGGACTAGCGGGAGCAATAGATACGCAGTATTTT. Residues: CASSLGLAGAIDTQYF.

The chain has TRBV28 and TRBJ1-6; TRBD1 matches 7 bases. In germline, CDR1 is MDHEN, CDR2 SYDVKM. The CDR3 extends over 15 amino acids. Germline trimming cut 6 bases from V and 8 bases from J; bases unmatched to any gene: 10. The CDR3 loop is CASRTPQGRYSPLHF. Written as DNA, the CDR3 is TGTGCCAGCAGAACACCACAGGGGCGGTATTCACCCCTCCACTTT.

The V gene is TRBV7-9, the J gene TRBJ2-5, with TRBD1 identical over 10 bases. Germline loops: CDR1 SEHNR, CDR2 FQNEAQ (reference sequence). There are 14 residues in the CDR3. Losses at the gene ends were 6 bases for V and 3 bases for J; bases not matched to a gene: 4. For the CDR3, the DNA is TGTGCCAGCAGGTGGGGGACAGGGGAAGAGACCCAGTACTTC. This gives the protein CASRWGTGEETQYF.

This clone was observed a single time. J is TRBJ1-4 and V is TRBV7-4, with a weak D call TRBD1 (5 bases). In germline, CDR1 is SGHVT, CDR2 SQSDAQ. The CDR3 is made up of 14 amino acids. V was shortened by 5 bases and J by 5 bases, with 12 bases between the two germline ends. The CDR3 loop is CASSVANRNEKLFF. As DNA, the CDR3 is TGTGCCAGCAGCGTCGCTAACAGGAATGAAAAACTGTTTTTT.